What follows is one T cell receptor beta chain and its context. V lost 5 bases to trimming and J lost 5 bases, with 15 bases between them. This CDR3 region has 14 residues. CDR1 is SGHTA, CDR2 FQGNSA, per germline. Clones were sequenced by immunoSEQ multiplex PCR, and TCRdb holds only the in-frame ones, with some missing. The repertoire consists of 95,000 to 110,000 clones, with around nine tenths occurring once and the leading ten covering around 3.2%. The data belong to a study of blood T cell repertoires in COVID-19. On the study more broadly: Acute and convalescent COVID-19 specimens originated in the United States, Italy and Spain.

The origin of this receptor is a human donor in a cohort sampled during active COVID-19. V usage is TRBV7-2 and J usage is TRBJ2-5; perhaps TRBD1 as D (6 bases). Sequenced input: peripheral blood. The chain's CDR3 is CASSRGHPGETQYF. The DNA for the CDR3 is TGTGCCAGCAGCCGGGGACACCCTGGGGAGACCCAGTACTTC.